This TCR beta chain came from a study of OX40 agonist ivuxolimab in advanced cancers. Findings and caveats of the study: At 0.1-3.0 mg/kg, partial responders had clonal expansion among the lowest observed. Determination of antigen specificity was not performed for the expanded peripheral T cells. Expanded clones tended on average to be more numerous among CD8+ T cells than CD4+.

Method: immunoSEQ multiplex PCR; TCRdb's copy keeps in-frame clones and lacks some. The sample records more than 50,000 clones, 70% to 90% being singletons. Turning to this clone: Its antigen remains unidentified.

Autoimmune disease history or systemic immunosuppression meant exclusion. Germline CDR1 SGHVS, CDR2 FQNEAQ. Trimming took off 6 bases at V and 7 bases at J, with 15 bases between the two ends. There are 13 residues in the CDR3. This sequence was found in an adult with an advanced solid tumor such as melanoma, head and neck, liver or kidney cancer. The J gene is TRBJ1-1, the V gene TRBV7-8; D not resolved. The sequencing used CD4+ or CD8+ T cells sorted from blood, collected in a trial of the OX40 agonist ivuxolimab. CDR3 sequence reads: CASRSGKNFEAFF. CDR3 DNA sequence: TGTGCCAGCAGGTCGGGGAAAAACTTTGAAGCTTTCTTT. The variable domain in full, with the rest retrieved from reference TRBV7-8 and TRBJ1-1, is GAGVSQSPRYKVAKRGQDVALRCDPISGHVSLFWYQQALGQGPEFLTYFQNEAQLDKSGLPSDRFFAERPEGSVSTLKIQRTQQEDSAVYLCASRSGKNFEAFFGQGTRLTVV.